The 15 T cell receptor beta chains given below trace back to one sample, sequenced in a study of shared clonotypes between healthy human individuals (TCRdb year 2020). Receptors were amplified or captured by the immunoSEQ multiplex PCR assay. Drawn from immuneACCESS, this table holds only the in-frame rearrangements with V and J called that TCRdb kept. Clones are partly lost; checked studies trace under half to an unresolved V gene and leave the rest unexplained. Counted in this sample were some 2.4 million clones; approximately 93% of them appeared once. More than 0.35% of the sample goes to the ten largest clones. Sequencing used naive CD4+ T cells from PBMCs. The cell subset or site label here, explained by the study, means: CD45RA+ positively selected. The receptors stem from a man aged 18 to 35 in good health. Some clones in this sample may be carry-over from other donors' samples.

This chain joins TRBV9 and TRBJ2-1; D is unclear. This CDR3 has 15 residues. Germline lookup yields CDR1 SGDLS and CDR2 YYNGEE. V was clipped by 0 bases and J by 2 bases, with 9 bases between them. CDR3: CASSVDGDPYNEQFF. CDR3 DNA: TGTGCCAGCAGCGTAGATGGCGACCCCTACAATGAGCAGTTCTTC. Full variable domain (missing parts from reference TRBV9 and TRBJ2-1): DSGVTQTPKHLITATGQRVTLRCSPRSGDLSVYWYQQSLDQGLQFLIQYYNGEERAKGNILERFSAQQFPDLHSELNLSSLELGDSALYFCASSVDGDPYNEQFFGPGTRLTVL.

The J gene is TRBJ2-1, the V gene TRBV10-1; D could derive from TRBD1 or TRBD2 (6 bases each). Germline V gene lookup returns CDR1 WNHNN and CDR2 SYGVQD (reference sequence). V shed 1 base and J shed 6 bases, with 16 bases lying between them. This CDR3 spans 16 amino acids. The CDR3 nucleotides read TGCGCCAGCAGTGAGTGGGGGGCTGCGGGTGGCAATGAGCAGTTCTTC. The encoded protein is CASSEWGAAGGNEQFF.

The J gene is TRBJ2-1, the V gene TRBV7-3, with D possibly TRBD2 on 6 matching bases. CDR3 length equals 15 residues. Trimming removed 4 bases at V and 3 bases at J, with 13 bases between. Germline-derived CDR1 and CDR2 are SGHTA and FQGTGA. The DNA of the CDR3 is TGTGCCAGCAGCTCTCTTGGCGGGGACTACAATGAGCAGTTCTTC. Its protein is CASSSLGGDYNEQFF.

The genes are TRBV7-2 and TRBJ2-4; D is perhaps TRBD2 (5 bases). Germline assignment: CDR1 SGHTA and CDR2 FQGNSA. This CDR3 contains 13 residues. The germline V and J ends were trimmed by 4 bases and 10 bases, with 14 bases remaining between them. The CDR3 loop is CASSSAQGSIQYF. The DNA for the CDR3 is TGTGCCAGCAGCTCCGCCCAAGGGAGTATTCAGTACTTC.

This clone was detected only once. This chain uses TRBV11-1 with TRBJ2-3; tentatively, D is TRBD2 (6 bases). The CDR3 loop spans 13 amino acids. V gave up 3 bases and J gave up 2 bases, with 6 bases separating them. Germline lookup yields CDR1 SGHAT and CDR2 FQDESV (reference sequence). The CDR3 DNA reads as TGTGCCAGCAGCTTGGGACTCACAGATACGCAGTATTTT. Translated, it gives CASSLGLTDTQYF.

The rearrangement links TRBV5-4 to TRBJ2-3, with D possibly matching TRBD2 (6 bases). Trimming removed 0 bases at V and 1 base at J, with 15 bases between. The CDR3 sequence is 17 residues long. The germline gives CDR1 SGHNT, CDR2 YYREEE (reference sequence). The CDR3 protein is CASSLALTGDGTDTQYF. The DNA of the CDR3 is TGTGCCAGCAGCTTGGCTTTGACGGGAGATGGCACAGATACGCAGTATTTT. The full variable domain, in which reference TRBV5-4 and TRBJ2-3 provide the parts outside the CDR3, is ETGVTQSPTHLIKTRGQQVTLRCSSQSGHNTVSWYQQALGQGPQFIFQYYREEENGRGNFPPRFSGLQFPNYSSELNVNALELDDSALYLCASSLALTGDGTDTQYFGPGTRLTVL.

The chain uses TRBV10-3 and TRBJ2-1, with TRBD2 matching 10 bases. Trimming at V came to 5 bases and at J to 4 bases, leaving 2 bases not matched to a gene. This CDR3 region has 14 residues. CDR1 and CDR2 (germline): ENHRY, SYGVKD. The DNA for the CDR3 is TGTGCCATCAGTCTAGCGGGAGTGTACAATGAGCAGTTCTTC. It encodes CAISLAGVYNEQFF.

The V gene is TRBV6-5, the J gene TRBJ1-2; the D is unclear. V lost 6 bases to trimming and J lost 2 bases, with 13 bases between them. The V gene's germline CDR1 is MNHEY and CDR2 SVGAGI. This CDR3 is built from 14 residues. The CDR3 is CASSSQGRNYGYTF. The CDR3 nucleotides are TGTGCCAGCAGCTCACAAGGACGGAACTATGGCTACACCTTC.

The rearrangement links TRBV5-1 to TRBJ1-3; D gene uncertain. The CDR3 contains 15 residues. The V and J ends lost 0 bases and 1 base respectively, with 8 bases between them. Germline-derived CDR1 and CDR2 are SGHRS and YFSETQ. CDR3: CASSLGWSSGNTIYF. CDR3 nucleotide sequence: TGCGCCAGCAGCTTGGGATGGAGTTCTGGAAACACCATATATTTT.

The chain uses TRBV11-3 and TRBJ2-2, with TRBD1 as a possible D gene (6 bases). Trimming took 5 bases from V and 6 from J, leaving 10 bases between them. The CDR3 is made up of 13 amino acids. Germline V lookup: CDR1 SGHNT, CDR2 YENEEA. The CDR3 bases are TGTGCCAGCAGCCCTACAGGGTCCGGGGAGCTGTTTTTT. Residues: CASSPTGSGELFF. The full variable domain, in which reference TRBV11-3 and TRBJ2-2 provide the parts outside the CDR3, is EAGVVQSPRYKIIEKKQPVAFWCNPISGHNTLYWYLQNLGQGPELLIRYENEEAVDDSQLPKDRFSAERLKGVDSTLKIQPAELGDSAVYLCASSPTGSGELFFGEGSRLTVL.

The J gene is TRBJ1-1, the V gene TRBV11-3; TRBD1 matches at 8 bases. The germline CDR1 and CDR2 sequences are SGHNT and YENEEA. Trimming removed 6 bases from V and 3 bases from J; junction bases left unmatched: 9. The CDR3 totals 15 residues. The CDR3 bases are TGTGCCAGCAGAGTTACAGGGGGAAGAGACACTGAAGCTTTCTTT. This codes for CASRVTGGRDTEAFF.

This sequence joins TRBV2 and TRBJ2-1, with 11 bases matching TRBD2. V gave up 6 bases and J gave up 7 bases; unmatched junction bases: 11. The CDR3 runs to 16 residues. Germline V gene lookup returns CDR1 SNHLY and CDR2 FYNNEI. The CDR3 nucleotides read TGTGCCAGCAGCTTGGACTTAGCGGGAGGGTTGAATGAGCAGTTCTTC. Its translation: CASSLDLAGGLNEQFF.

This chain joins TRBV14 and TRBJ1-1; D possibly corresponds to TRBD1 (5 bases). V was shortened by 8 bases and J by 1 base, with 14 bases between the two germline ends. Germline CDR1 is SGHDN and CDR2 is FVKESK. The CDR3 extends over 14 amino acids. CDR3 DNA: TGTGCCAGCGTTAAGGACGGGGCGAACACTGAAGCTTTCTTT. Its protein product is CASVKDGANTEAFF.

This clone appeared once. The rearrangement uses TRBV11-1 and TRBJ2-5, with 8 bases aligning to TRBD1. The CDR3 contains 15 residues. Germline V lookup: CDR1 SGHAT, CDR2 FQDESV (reference sequence). V shed 0 bases and J 4 bases; nucleotides not matched to a gene: 4. The CDR3 loop reads CASSLATGGRETQYF. CDR3 nucleotides: TGTGCCAGCAGCTTAGCCACAGGGGGGAGAGAGACCCAGTACTTC.

The chain carries TRBV28 and TRBJ2-3; 7 bases map to TRBD2. Germline assignment: CDR1 MDHEN and CDR2 SYDVKM. The junction had 5 bases not matched to a gene; V was cut back by 1 base and J by 1 base. The CDR3 sequence is 16 residues long. CDR3 nucleotides: TGTGCCAGCAGTTTATCTCGGGGAGGGGGCACAGATACGCAGTATTTT. It codes for CASSLSRGGGTDTQYF.